These 6 T cell receptor beta chains share one sample of origin, sequenced in a study of PD-1 blockade in classical Hodgkin lymphoma. Using immunoSEQ multiplex PCR, the repertoire was profiled, and TCRdb retains in-frame clones only, with some absent. The data hold 100,000 to 130,000 clones, with roughly 87% observed a single time. Brentuximab vedotin exposure varied, and every patient relapsed after autologous stem cell transplantation. The material was peripheral blood mononuclear cells (PBMCs), obtained before the second cycle of nivolumab. These receptors were obtained from a human donor with classical Hodgkin lymphoma.

The rearrangement links TRBV28 to TRBJ2-2; D is ambiguous. V lost 2 bases and J 1 base, leaving 11 bases between the germline ends. Germline V CDR1 and CDR2: MDHEN, SYDVKM. CDR3 length: 16 amino acids. The CDR3 DNA follows: TGTGCCAGCAGTTTAATCTCACAGCTGAACACCGGGGAGCTGTTTTTT. Protein product: CASSLISQLNTGELFF.

This sequence joins TRBV28 and TRBJ2-7; possible D gene TRBD1, 5 bases. CDR3 size: 13 residues. Germline V CDR1 and CDR2: MDHEN, SYDVKM. Trimming removed 3 bases at V and 4 bases at J, with 10 bases between. The CDR3 here is CASSFNRNYEQYF. The CDR3 coding sequence is TGTGCCAGCAGTTTTAACAGGAATTACGAGCAGTACTTC.

V usage is TRBV28 and J usage is TRBJ2-5; D not resolved. TRBJ2-7 explains the end of the DNA better; the J call may be wrong. Germline loops: CDR1 MDHEN, CDR2 SYDVKM. This CDR3 comprises 13 residues. In nucleotides, the CDR3 is TGTGCCAGCAGTCTTCGGTCACCCGGCGAGCAGTACTTC. Its translation is CASSLRSPGEQYF.

The gene calls are TRBV27 and TRBJ2-1; either TRBD1 or TRBD2 may supply D (5 bases each). V was pared by 3 bases and J by 8 bases, with 14 bases between. The CDR3 has 14 residues. Germline V CDR1 and CDR2: MNHEY, SMNVEV (reference sequence). The CDR3: CASSLGRGGHEQFF. For the CDR3, the DNA is TGTGCCAGCAGTTTGGGTCGGGGCGGCCATGAGCAGTTCTTC.

The DNA for the CDR3 is TGTGCCAGCAGTGAAATGGGGGTAGATCAGCCCCAGCATTTT. Encoded protein: CASSEMGVDQPQHF. The rearrangement uses TRBV25-1 and TRBJ1-5, with D possibly being TRBD1 (5 bases). The V end was cut by 2 bases, the J end by 5 bases, with 10 bases between. This CDR3 region has 14 residues. Germline CDR1 reads MGHDK; CDR2 reads SYGVNS.

The chain recombines TRBV28 with TRBJ1-5; D remains ambiguous. Germline loops: CDR1 MDHEN, CDR2 SYDVKM. V was shortened by 5 bases and J by 4 bases, with 9 bases between the two germline ends. The length of the CDR3 is 13 residues. Written as DNA, the CDR3 is TGTGCCAGCAGTAACCCGGGGAATCAGCCCCAGCATTTT. Translated: CASSNPGNQPQHF.